These 8 T cell receptor beta chains were sequenced from one sample in a study of breast tumors, draining lymph nodes, adjacent tissues. TCRdb reanalysed the multiplex PCR reads using MiXCR and keeps one entry per CDR3 protein. Of 20,000 or so distinct CDR3 sequences in the sample, around three fifths are singletons; the top ten hold around 21%. Input material: tumor-adjacent breast tissue. The receptors were gathered from a female donor with breast cancer. Some clones in this sample may be carry-over from other donors' samples.

The chain carries TRBV11-2 and TRBJ1-2; weak D call: TRBD1 (5 bases). Trimming shortened V by 0 bases and J by 4 bases, and 9 bases separated the two germline ends. Germline assignment: CDR1 SGHAT and CDR2 FQNNGV. The CDR3 length is 14 residues. CDR3 bases: TGTGCCAGCAGCTTAGAGCAGGGCGCCTATGGCTACACCTTC. It yields the protein CASSLEQGAYGYTF.

The table lists this clonotype with many counts. In DNA form, the CDR3 reads TGTGCCAGCTCCCCACACCTGATCGAGCAGTACTTC. Translated, it gives CASSPHLIEQYF. The chain carries TRBV28 and TRBJ2-7; no clear D gene. Germline values: CDR1 MDHEN, CDR2 SYDVKM. The CDR3 contains 12 residues. With 8 bases removed from V and 6 bases from J, the gap between germline ends came to 14 bases.

The chain employs TRBV5-1 and TRBJ2-3, with D perhaps assigned TRBD1 or TRBD2 (5 bases each). The CDR3 totals 14 residues. Per germline, CDR1 SGHRS and CDR2 YFSETQ. Trimming stripped 5 bases from V and 4 bases from J, with 14 bases between. The CDR3 DNA is TGCGCCAGCAGTTCGGGGCAGGTCGCAGATACGCAGTATTTT. This codes for CASSSGQVADTQYF.

The V gene is TRBV7-2, the J gene TRBJ2-7; D perhaps matches TRBD1 (5 bases). V was cut by 1 base and J by 7 bases, with 11 bases left in between. The CDR3 consists of 13 residues. Germline assignment: CDR1 SGHTA and CDR2 FQGNSA. CDR3 residues: CASSLGTPGEQYF. The CDR3 nucleotides are TGTGCCAGCAGCTTAGGAACCCCAGGGGAGCAGTACTTC.

This clonotype came up once. The genes are TRBV11-2 and TRBJ1-6; tentatively, D is TRBD1 (5 bases). The CDR3 loop spans 16 amino acids. Germline loops: CDR1 SGHAT, CDR2 FQNNGV. V lost 1 base and J lost 11, with 18 bases in between. CDR3 nucleotides: TGTGCCAGCAGCTTAGTCGGCTCGGGGGTTCGAGCACCCCTCCACTTT. It encodes CASSLVGSGVRAPLHF.

The gene calls are TRBV20-1 and TRBJ1-4; maybe TRBD1 (6 bases). CDR1 DFQATT and CDR2 SNEGSKA come from the germline V gene (reference sequence). This CDR3 spans 14 amino acids. Trimming left V 5 bases short and J 2 bases short, with 12 bases between. The CDR3 nucleotides are TGCAGTGCTCGTCAGGGGAGGACTAATGAAAAACTGTTTTTT. Protein sequence: CSARQGRTNEKLFF.

This clonotype occurred a few times. V gene TRBV4-1 combines with J gene TRBJ2-3; TRBD2 aligns across 14 bases. This CDR3 region has 19 residues. Germline CDR1 MGHRA, CDR2 YSYEKL. V gave up 0 bases and J gave up 4 bases; unmatched junction bases: 9. The CDR3 coding sequence is TGCGCCAGCAGCCAAGATCCACCGGGACTAGCGGGAGTGGCAGATACGCAGTATTTT. It yields the protein CASSQDPPGLAGVADTQYF.

By sample share, this clonotype is medium-sized. This CDR3 reads CATSRDQGGGGEKLFF. In DNA form, the CDR3 reads TGTGCCACCAGCAGAGATCAGGGAGGCGGTGGTGAAAAACTGTTTTTT. This chain connects TRBV15 to TRBJ1-4, with a tentative D call TRBD1 (5 bases). The germline gives CDR1 LNHNV, CDR2 YYDKDF (reference sequence). This CDR3 has 16 residues. The V and J ends lost 0 bases and 7 bases respectively, with 15 bases between them. The full variable domain, its missing parts supplied by reference TRBV15 and TRBJ1-4, is DAMVIQNPRYQVTQFGKPVTLSCSQTLNHNVMYWYQQKSSQAPKLLFHYYDKDFNNEADTPDNFQSRRPNTSFCFLDIRSPGLGDTAMYLCATSRDQGGGGEKLFFGSGTQLSVL.